The following is a T cell receptor beta chain sequence with its context. The junction departs from germline at one end; a sequencing error may be responsible. These data originate in a study of CD4 T cells in relation to SARS-CoV-2 and coronaviruses. Sequenced by immunoSEQ multiplex PCR; TCRdb stores in-frame clones only, minus some. The sample consists of 60,000 or so clones, around 93% of them appearing once. The V gene's germline CDR1 is MDHEN and CDR2 SYDVKM. The CDR3 length is 13 residues. The unexposed donors gave CD4+ T cells in about 2011-2018, prior to COVID-19. The sequenced sample consisted of naive CD4+ T cells from PBMCs. Subset: naive CD4+ T cells isolated by negative enrichment. The clonotype comes from a human donor in good health. The chain recombines TRBV28 with TRBJ1-2; D is ambiguous. The CDR3 spells CASRLWSGSGYTF. The CDR3 region has the DNA TGTGCCAGCAGGTTATGGTCCGGGAGCGGCTACACCTTC.